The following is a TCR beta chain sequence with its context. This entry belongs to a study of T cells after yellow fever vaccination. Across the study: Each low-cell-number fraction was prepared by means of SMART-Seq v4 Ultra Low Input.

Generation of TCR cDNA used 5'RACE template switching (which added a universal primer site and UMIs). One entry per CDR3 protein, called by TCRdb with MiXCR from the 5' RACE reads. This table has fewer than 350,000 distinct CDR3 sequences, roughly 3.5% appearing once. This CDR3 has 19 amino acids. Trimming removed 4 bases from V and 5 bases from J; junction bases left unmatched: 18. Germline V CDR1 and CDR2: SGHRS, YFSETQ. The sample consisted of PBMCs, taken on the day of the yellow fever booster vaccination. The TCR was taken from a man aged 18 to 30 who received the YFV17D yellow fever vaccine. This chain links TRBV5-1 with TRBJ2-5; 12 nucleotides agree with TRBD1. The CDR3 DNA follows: TGCGCCAGCAGCCCGGGACAGGGGGCTATCATTGGGTTTTTGGAGACCCAGTACTTC. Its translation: CASSPGQGAIIGFLETQYF.